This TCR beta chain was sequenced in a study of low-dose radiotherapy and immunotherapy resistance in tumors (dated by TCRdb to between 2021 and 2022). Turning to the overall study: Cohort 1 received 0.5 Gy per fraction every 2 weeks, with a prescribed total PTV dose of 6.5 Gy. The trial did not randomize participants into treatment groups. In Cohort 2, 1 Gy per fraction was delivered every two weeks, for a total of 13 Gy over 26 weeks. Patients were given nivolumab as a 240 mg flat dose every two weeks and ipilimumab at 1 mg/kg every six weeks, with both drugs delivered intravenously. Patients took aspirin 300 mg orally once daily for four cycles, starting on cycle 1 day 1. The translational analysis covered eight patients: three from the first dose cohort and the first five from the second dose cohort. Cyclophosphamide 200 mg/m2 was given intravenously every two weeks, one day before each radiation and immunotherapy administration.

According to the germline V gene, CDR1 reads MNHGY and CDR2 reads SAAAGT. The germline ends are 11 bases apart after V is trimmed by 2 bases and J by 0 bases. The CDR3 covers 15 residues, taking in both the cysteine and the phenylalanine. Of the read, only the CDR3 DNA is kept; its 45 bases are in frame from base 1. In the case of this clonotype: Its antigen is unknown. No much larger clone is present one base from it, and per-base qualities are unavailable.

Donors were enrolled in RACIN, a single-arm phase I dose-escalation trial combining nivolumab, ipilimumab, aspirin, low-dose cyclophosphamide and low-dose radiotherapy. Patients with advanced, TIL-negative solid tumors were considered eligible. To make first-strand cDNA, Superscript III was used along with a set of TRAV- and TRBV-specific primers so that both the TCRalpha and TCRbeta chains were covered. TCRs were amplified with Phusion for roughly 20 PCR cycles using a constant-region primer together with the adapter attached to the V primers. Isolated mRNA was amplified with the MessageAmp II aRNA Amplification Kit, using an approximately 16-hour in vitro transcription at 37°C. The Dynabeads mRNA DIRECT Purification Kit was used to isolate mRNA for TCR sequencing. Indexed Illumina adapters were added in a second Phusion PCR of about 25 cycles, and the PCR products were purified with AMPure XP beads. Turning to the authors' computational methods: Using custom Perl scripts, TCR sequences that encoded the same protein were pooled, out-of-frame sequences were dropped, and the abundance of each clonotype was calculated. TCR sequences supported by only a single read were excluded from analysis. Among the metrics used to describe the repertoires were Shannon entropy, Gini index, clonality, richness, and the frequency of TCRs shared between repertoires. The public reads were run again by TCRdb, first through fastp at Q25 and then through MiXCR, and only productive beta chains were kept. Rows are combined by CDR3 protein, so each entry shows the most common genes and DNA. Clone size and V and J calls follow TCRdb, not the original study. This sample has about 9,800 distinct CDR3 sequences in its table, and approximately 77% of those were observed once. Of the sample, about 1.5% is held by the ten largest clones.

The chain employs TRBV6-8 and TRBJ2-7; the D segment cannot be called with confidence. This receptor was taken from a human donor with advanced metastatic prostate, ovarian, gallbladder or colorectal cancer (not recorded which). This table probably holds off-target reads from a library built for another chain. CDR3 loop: CASSYRARSSYEQYF. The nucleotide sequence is TGTGCCAGCAGTTACCGGGCAAGAAGCTCCTACGAGCAGTACTTC.